The text below deals with one T cell receptor (beta chain). The data belong to a study of blood T cells in healthy people across ages. A sample-barcoded 5' primer and a J-beta primer mix were used in a second PCR of roughly 6 to 11 cycles. TCRdb itself ran the 5' RACE reads through MiXCR, one entry per CDR3 protein. The table lists roughly 1,500,000 distinct CDR3 sequences, approximately 42% of them singletons, with roughly 7.9% in the top ten. The CDR3 is 17 residues long. V shed 0 bases, J shed 13 bases, and the junction held 17 bases outside the gene matches. CDR1 MGHRA and CDR2 YSYEKL come from the germline V gene.

The genes are TRBV4-1 and TRBJ2-4; 8 bases align to TRBD2. What was sequenced was blood. This TCR was recovered from a woman aged 18-29 years in good health. The CDR3: CASSQDGGSGSIGEQYF. Here the CDR3 DNA reads TGCGCCAGCAGCCAAGATGGCGGAAGCGGGAGTATTGGGGAGCAGTACTTC.